This T cell receptor beta chain was sequenced during a study of control samples from healthy donors and cancer patients. Concerning this clone itself: Relative to the germline gene, one junction end is altered; a read error may explain this.

This CDR3 is 16 amino acids long. Germline V gene lookup returns CDR1 MNHNS and CDR2 SASEGT. The repertoire was sequenced with immunoSEQ multiplex PCR; TCRdb's copy has only in-frame clones and lacks some. The table shows over 100,000 clones, with over 85% occurring only once. The sequenced sample was blood. This receptor was obtained from a man aged 18 to 29 in good health. V gene TRBV6-1 combines with J gene TRBJ2-7, with D maybe TRBD2 (5 bases). The CDR3 is CASSEERGRNSYEQYF. The CDR3, as DNA: TGTGCCAGCAGCGAAGAACGGGGTAGGAACTCCTACGAGCAGTACTTC.